This TCR beta chain is drawn from a study of blood T cell repertoires in COVID-19 (dated by TCRdb to 2018 to 2020). A note on the overall study: Samples covering the acute and convalescent phases of COVID-19 were provided by collaborators in the United States, Italy and Spain. The material from the prospective study consisted of cDNA or gDNA derived from T cells, B-cell-depleted T cells, or PBMCs. Subjects who had been exposed to COVID-19, were actively infected with it, or had recovered from it provided the deeply sampled blood TCRbeta repertoires that made up the dataset. The repertoires were released in a freely available public database intended as a resource for research on the immune response to SARS-CoV-2. The samples were drawn from two sources: the first 160 participants of the ongoing ImmuneRACE study, and fewer than 1,500 subjects contributed by 6 global collaborators. Nearly every sample came with metadata listing a de-identified subject ID, COVID-19 status, age in years and sex. Where available, HLA class I and class II types were taken from metadata supplied by the sample provider and were not determined by assay-based typing. Study-wide findings and limitations: Clinical and demographic metadata were provided uncurated, with the amount varying by source and participant.

Trimming accounts for 4 bases at V and 1 base at J, while the number of junction bases matched to no gene is 11. CDR1 and CDR2 are drawn from the germline V gene (reference sequence): LNHDA, SQIVND. Reading from cysteine to phenylalanine, the CDR3 counts 18 amino acids. The kept DNA is CDR3 alone, 54 bases in frame from the first base. One collaborating source in Seattle enrolled patients during active infection and followed them longitudinally through the course of disease. Collaborating institutions collected whole blood in K2EDTA tubes following their own protocols. Collaborator samples were shipped for TCRbeta analysis as frozen whole blood, isolated PBMCs, or DNA extracted from either sample type. TCRbeta CDR3 regions were amplified from genomic DNA by means of the immunoSEQ Assay, a bias-controlled multiplex PCR. On the authors' methods: The number of nucleated cells in each sample was estimated from the amplification of reference gene primers within the assay. To quantify the absolute abundance of each unique TCRbeta CDR3 rearrangement, sequence reads were collapsed and filtered. For each sample, productive Simpson clonality was calculated as the square root of Simpson's diversity index over productive rearrangements. The immuneACCESS repertoire file appears here via TCRdb, limited to in-frame rearrangements. These files lack a portion of the clones; in checked studies, under half of the deficit traces to unresolved V genes, and the cause of the others is not known. Clone size and V and J calls were adopted from that table, with D and trimming inferred from the DNA. The sample has 200,000 to 300,000 clones on record, about nine tenths of them singletons. The ten largest clones take up roughly 0.89% of the sample.

Concerning this clone: What this receptor recognizes is not known. It has no much larger one-base neighbor in the sample; base qualities were not kept.

The source of this sequence is a man between 25 and 39 years old with COVID-19, enrolled during active disease. Sequencing was done on a sample of peripheral blood. The chain employs TRBV19 and TRBJ1-5; TRBD1 aligns with 9 central bases. At the DNA level, the sequence is TGTGCCAGTAGTAGGCAAACAGGGGGCGGGGGGAGCAATCAGCCCCAGCATTTT. Its coded protein is CASSRQTGGGGSNQPQHF.